Listed here are 25 T cell receptor beta chains from one sample, sequenced in a study of T cells in Graves' hyperthyroidism and ophthalmopathy. Amplification of TCR beta CDR3 regions was performed using RNA transcripts as template. The TCR CDR3 first-round RT-PCR relied on the HTBI primer set. One entry per CDR3 protein, called by TCRdb with MiXCR from the multiplex PCR reads. This table holds about 380,000 distinct CDR3 sequences, roughly 14% found once. The specimen sequenced was blood. These receptors came from a young man with Graves' hyperthyroidism that later progressed to Graves' ophthalmopathy.

This clonotype has a count of ten or more. This sequence joins TRBV11-1 and TRBJ2-7, with TRBD1 as a possible D gene (6 bases). Trimming took off 3 bases at V and 5 bases at J, with 14 bases between the two ends. The CDR3 loop spans 14 amino acids. Germline V gene lookup returns CDR1 SGHAT and CDR2 FQDESV (reference sequence). For the CDR3, the DNA is TGTGCCAGCAGCTTTGAGACAGGTCCCCACGAGCAGTACTTC. Its translation is CASSFETGPHEQYF.

The chain has TRBV5-1 and TRBJ1-5, with 7 bases aligning to TRBD1. This CDR3 has 17 amino acids. The J segment lost 0 bases and the V segment lost 6 bases, leaving 12 bases of the junction unmatched. Germline V lookup: CDR1 SGHRS, CDR2 YFSETQ. The CDR3 coding sequence is TGCGCCAGCATCGTCCTGAGACAGGGATATAGCAATCAGCCCCAGCATTTT. This translates into CASIVLRQGYSNQPQHF. Full variable domain (rest looked up from reference TRBV5-1 and TRBJ1-5): KAGVTQTPRYLIKTRGQQVTLSCSPISGHRSVSWYQQTPGQGLQFLFEYFSETQRNKGNFPGRFSGRQFSNSRSEMNVSTLELGDSALYLCASIVLRQGYSNQPQHFGDGTRLSIL.

The rearrangement uses TRBV18 and TRBJ1-4; the D gene is possibly TRBD1 (5 bases). CDR1 and CDR2 from the germline V gene are KGHSH and LQKENI. The V end was cut by 4 bases, the J end by 5 bases, with 11 bases between. There are 14 residues in the CDR3. CDR3 nucleotides: TGTGCCAGCTCACGGGGGAAGATAAATGAAAAACTGTTTTTT. Its protein product is CASSRGKINEKLFF.

This clonotype has just a few counts. V usage is TRBV6-1 and J usage is TRBJ2-7; D unclear. V was cut by 1 base and J by 5 bases, with 12 bases left in between. This CDR3 is 14 amino acids long. Germline V gene sequence: CDR1 MNHNS, CDR2 SASEGT. In DNA form, the CDR3 reads TGTGCCAGCAGTGAAGGCTCCCTGGGCCACGAGCAGTACTTC. Amino acid sequence: CASSEGSLGHEQYF.

This clonotype was detected only a few times. The CDR3 here is CASSVEADTNYGYTF. CDR3 DNA sequence: TGTGCCAGCAGCGTAGAGGCGGATACTAACTATGGCTACACCTTC. The chain employs TRBV9 and TRBJ1-2; unclear D gene. This CDR3 spans 15 amino acids. The germline V and J ends were trimmed by 0 bases and 0 bases, with 9 bases remaining between them. Germline V CDR1 and CDR2: SGDLS, YYNGEE.

The chain is built from TRBV6-4 and TRBJ1-5; D possibly corresponds to TRBD1 (6 bases). The CDR3 has 13 residues. V lost 11 bases and J lost 1, with 12 bases in between. Per germline, CDR1 MRHNA and CDR2 SNTAGT. This CDR3 is CAGTGTSNQPQHF. In DNA, the CDR3 is TGTGCCGGAACAGGGACCAGCAATCAGCCCCAGCATTTT.

This clonotype occurred a few times. The chain couples TRBV10-3 to TRBJ1-6, with 7 bases that match TRBD1. J lost 7 bases, V lost 3 bases, and 3 bases had no gene match. There are 14 residues in the CDR3. Germline CDR1 is ENHRY and CDR2 is SYGVKD. This CDR3 is CAISERDRNSPLHF. CDR3 in DNA: TGTGCCATCAGTGAACGGGACAGAAATTCACCCCTCCACTTT.

This clonotype was recorded at least ten times. This chain uses TRBV24-1 with TRBJ2-2; possibly TRBD1 for D (5 bases). The CDR3 is made up of 17 amino acids. Trimming removed 7 bases from V and 0 bases from J, with 17 bases in between. Germline V gene data show CDR1 as KGHDR and CDR2 as SFDVKD. The CDR3 region has the DNA TGTGCCACCAGCCGGACAATCCGGGCCGCGAACACCGGGGAGCTGTTTTTT. It yields the protein CATSRTIRAANTGELFF.

This clonotype showed up many times. V is TRBV24-1 and J is TRBJ2-1; D unclear. The CDR3 spans 14 residues. Trimming took off 6 bases at V and 0 bases at J, with 8 bases between the two ends. Germline V lookup: CDR1 KGHDR, CDR2 SFDVKD. Here the CDR3 reads CATSQESSYNEQFF. CDR3 bases: TGTGCCACCAGTCAGGAGAGCTCCTACAATGAGCAGTTCTTC.

In its sample, this clonotype was seen a few times. The chain has TRBV4-1 and TRBJ1-5, with 11 nucleotides matching TRBD1. J was trimmed by 5 bases and V by 3 bases; bases with no gene match: 9. Germline CDR1 reads MGHRA; CDR2 reads YSYEKL. The CDR3 consists of 17 residues. CDR3 region: CASSQGWGQGGDQPQHF. CDR3 nucleotides: TGCGCCAGCAGCCAGGGATGGGGACAGGGGGGGGATCAGCCCCAGCATTTT.

In this sample, this clonotype turned up many times. The chain carries TRBV6-6 and TRBJ2-3; 9 positions agree with TRBD2. The germline gives CDR1 MNHNY, CDR2 SVGAGI (reference sequence). The trim removed 2 bases at V and 0 bases at J, leaving 3 bases unmatched. There are 16 residues in the CDR3. CDR3 residues: CASSYLSGGSTDTQYF. CDR3 in DNA: TGTGCCAGCAGTTACCTTAGCGGGGGAAGCACAGATACGCAGTATTTT.

The chain employs TRBV10-3 and TRBJ1-1; 8 nucleotides align to TRBD1. The junction had 4 bases not matched to a gene; V was cut back by 7 bases and J by 3 bases. Looked up from germline, CDR1 is ENHRY and CDR2 is SYGVKD. This CDR3 is built from 13 residues. The CDR3 region has the DNA TGTGCCATCACTCAGGACAGGGACACTGAAGCTTTCTTT. It encodes CAITQDRDTEAFF.

This clonotype has ten or more counts. V gene TRBV3-1 combines with J gene TRBJ2-5, with 8 nucleotides matching TRBD1. J was trimmed by 11 bases and V by 0 bases; bases with no gene match: 11. Looked up from germline, CDR1 is LGHDT and CDR2 is YNNKEL (reference sequence). This CDR3 has 15 residues. The CDR3 DNA sequence: TGTGCCAGCAGCCAAGAGAACGACAGGGGTGTAGGACAGTACTTC. As protein: CASSQENDRGVGQYF.

This clonotype was recorded at least ten times. V and J are TRBV20-1 and TRBJ1-1; D uncertain. The V end was cut by 5 bases, the J end by 0 bases, with 4 bases between. The CDR3 has 11 residues. Germline V lookup: CDR1 DFQATT, CDR2 SNEGSKA (reference sequence). This CDR3 is CSAPLNTEAFF. DNA of the CDR3: TGCAGTGCTCCTCTGAACACTGAAGCTTTCTTT.

The table lists this clonotype with many counts. V gene TRBV3-1 combines with J gene TRBJ1-5; D uncertain. Deletions cut 6 bases from V and 3 bases from J, with 12 bases between. CDR1 and CDR2 from the germline V gene are LGHDT and YNNKEL (reference sequence). The CDR3 is made up of 14 amino acids. DNA of the CDR3: TGTGCCAGCAGTCGAACGGATTCCAATCAGCCCCAGCATTTT. Encoded protein: CASSRTDSNQPQHF.

This clonotype has ten or more counts. This chain connects TRBV19 to TRBJ1-4, with D unresolved. Germline CDR1 LNHDA, CDR2 SQIVND (reference sequence). Trimming pared 6 bases from V and 7 bases from J, leaving 21 bases between. CDR3 size: 16 residues. The CDR3 DNA sequence: TGTGCCAGTAGGGACTTTGGGCCGAAGGATGGTGAAAAACTGTTTTTT. It codes for CASRDFGPKDGEKLFF.

The sample holds many counts of this clonotype. The chain joins TRBV10-3 to TRBJ2-6; no clear D gene. Trimming pared 10 bases from V and 1 base from J, leaving 11 bases between. The germline gives CDR1 ENHRY, CDR2 SYGVKD. The CDR3 has 14 residues. CDR3 amino acids: CATTSSSGANVLTF. The DNA of the CDR3 is TGTGCCACCACGTCTTCGTCTGGGGCCAACGTCCTGACTTTC.

This clonotype was detected only a few times. The chain has TRBV28 and TRBJ2-1; 9 bases are a match to TRBD2. Germline trimming cut 5 bases from V and 9 bases from J; bases unmatched to any gene: 11. CDR1 and CDR2 (germline): MDHEN, SYDVKM. The CDR3 runs 15 residues. Here the CDR3 reads CASSPPGLASAEQFF. CDR3 DNA: TGTGCCAGCAGTCCTCCGGGACTAGCATCCGCTGAGCAGTTCTTC.

This clonotype was detected ten times or more. This chain uses TRBV2 with TRBJ1-5; no clear D gene. V was clipped by 6 bases and J by 8 bases, with 14 bases between them. The germline gives CDR1 SNHLY, CDR2 FYNNEI. The CDR3 is made up of 13 amino acids. CDR3 DNA: TGTGCCAGCAGACGGACGGCCGGAGAGCCCCAGCATTTT. Its protein product is CASRRTAGEPQHF.

This clonotype was seen at least ten times. The chain couples TRBV5-1 to TRBJ2-3, with a weak D call TRBD2 (6 bases). The V gene lost 3 bases and the J gene lost 0 bases, with 14 bases spanning the gap. The length of the CDR3 is 16 residues. Looked up from germline, CDR1 is SGHRS and CDR2 is YFSETQ. CDR3 sequence (DNA): TGCGCCAGCAGCTACCTGTTAGCGGATAGCACAGATACGCAGTATTTT. Translated, it gives CASSYLLADSTDTQYF.

This clonotype was seen a few times. The rearrangement uses TRBV7-9 and TRBJ1-6; D might be TRBD1 (5 bases). CDR1 is SEHNR and CDR2 is FQNEAQ in the germline V gene (reference sequence). The CDR3 covers 15 residues. Deletions cut 1 base from V and 7 bases from J, with 11 bases between. CDR3 nucleotide sequence: TGTGCCAGCAGCTTAGTGGGGGTAGGCAATTCACCCCTCCACTTT. It translates to CASSLVGVGNSPLHF.

This clonotype has at least ten counts. This chain uses TRBV6-1 with TRBJ1-6, with a weak D call TRBD1 (5 bases). Trimming took off 3 bases at V and 7 bases at J, with 13 bases between the two ends. This CDR3 is built from 15 residues. Germline CDR1 and CDR2: MNHNS and SASEGT. The CDR3 sequence is CASSDRGLRNSPLHF. DNA for the CDR3: TGTGCCAGCAGTGACCGGGGCTTGAGGAATTCACCCCTCCACTTT.

The V gene is TRBV7-9, the J gene TRBJ1-6; no firm D call. The CDR3 has 14 amino acids. Germline loops: CDR1 SEHNR, CDR2 FQNEAQ (reference sequence). Trimming pared 8 bases from V and 7 bases from J, leaving 15 bases between. In nucleotides, the CDR3 is TGTGCCAGCCGGGGAGAAACTAAGAATTCACCCCTCCACTTT. This gives the protein CASRGETKNSPLHF.

This clonotype was observed many times. The chain couples TRBV12-3 or TRBV12-4 to TRBJ2-5, with D possibly TRBD2 on 5 matching bases. Trimming shortened V by 5 bases and J by 2 bases, and 12 bases separated the two germline ends. The CDR3 loop spans 14 amino acids. CDR3 DNA: TGTGCCAGCAGTACCACGGACTGGCAAGAGACCCAGTACTTC. This sequence encodes CASSTTDWQETQYF.

V gene TRBV6-1 combines with J gene TRBJ1-1; 8 bases map to TRBD1. The CDR3 consists of 14 residues. Germline values: CDR1 MNHNS, CDR2 SASEGT. V lost 6 bases to trimming and J lost 7 bases; unmatched junction nucleotides: 10. The DNA of the CDR3 is TGTGCCAGCAGCTCGCAGGGGGCGCAGAGTGAAGCTTTCTTT. It is translated as CASSSQGAQSEAFF.